These 21 T cell receptor beta chains were sequenced from one sample in a study of CD8 T cells in Susac syndrome. RNA in amounts of roughly 0.5 to 1 ug was reverse transcribed with random hexamers. TCRdb itself ran the immunoSEQ multiplex PCR reads through MiXCR, one entry per CDR3 protein. There are roughly 75,000 distinct CDR3 sequences in the sample; roughly 93% occur only once, and more than 0.13% lies in the top ten. The sample taken for sequencing was CD4+ T cells from PBMCs. These receptors all stem from a human donor with Susac syndrome.

V is TRBV4-2 and J is TRBJ1-2, with a tentative D call TRBD1 (5 bases). Per the germline V gene, CDR1 is LGHNA and CDR2 is YNFKEQ. V shed 0 bases and J shed 6 bases, with 11 bases lying between them. The CDR3 is made up of 14 amino acids. The CDR3 sequence: CASSQDRKGDGYTF. The CDR3 region has the DNA TGTGCCAGCAGCCAAGATCGTAAAGGGGATGGCTACACCTTC.

The gene calls are TRBV7-9 and TRBJ1-5; 7 bases align to TRBD1. This CDR3 is built from 13 residues. Germline CDR1 reads SEHNR; CDR2 reads FQNEAQ (reference sequence). With 5 bases clipped from V and 6 bases from J, the junction kept 4 bases outside the gene matches. The CDR3 region has the DNA TGTGCCAGCAGCATAACAGGGGTTCAGCCCCAGCATTTT. Protein product: CASSITGVQPQHF.

V gene TRBV3-1 combines with J gene TRBJ1-6; unclear D gene. In germline, CDR1 is LGHDT, CDR2 YNNKEL (reference sequence). CDR3 size: 11 residues. Trimming left V 0 bases short and J 15 bases short, with 6 bases between. The DNA of the CDR3 is TGTGCCAGCAGCCAAGAGTCTTACCTCCACTTT. Translating gives CASSQESYLHF.

This chain uses TRBV20-1 with TRBJ2-4; D may be TRBD1 (6 bases). Between the trimmed V and J ends, which lost 2 bases and 8 bases, there was a span of 10 bases. The CDR3 is made up of 12 amino acids. CDR1 DFQATT and CDR2 SNEGSKA come from the germline V gene (reference sequence). CDR3 sequence (DNA): TGCAGTGCTAGACAGGGGCGGGACATTCAGTACTTC. Translated, it gives CSARQGRDIQYF.

The V and J genes are TRBV7-9 and TRBJ2-1, with D possibly matching TRBD2 (6 bases). The CDR3 covers 16 residues. V dropped 5 bases and J dropped 8 bases, with 22 bases sitting between them. Germline CDR1 SEHNR, CDR2 FQNEAQ (reference sequence). The CDR3 DNA sequence: TGTGCCAGCAGCCCCTCCCTTCCTGGCGGAGGGGATGAGCAGTTCTTC. Translated, it gives CASSPSLPGGGDEQFF.

The genes are TRBV3-1 and TRBJ2-3; D is perhaps TRBD1 (6 bases). In germline, CDR1 is LGHDT, CDR2 YNNKEL (reference sequence). The CDR3 is made up of 16 amino acids. V shed 4 bases and J shed 0 bases, with 14 bases lying between them. CDR3 protein: CASSLVGASSTDTQYF. For the CDR3, the DNA is TGTGCCAGCAGCCTCGTGGGGGCTTCTAGCACAGATACGCAGTATTTT.

Note on this clonotype: The junction and the germline gene differ at one end; a read error may be behind it. The rearrangement links TRBV18 to TRBJ1-2, with D maybe TRBD1 (5 bases). Germline assignment: CDR1 KGHSH and CDR2 LQKENI. The CDR3 runs to 16 residues. CDR3 residues: CASSPPWGRTLDGYAF. The CDR3 nucleotides are TGTGCCAGCTCACCACCGTGGGGCCGGACGTTGGATGGCTACGCCTTC.

The gene calls are TRBV4-3 and TRBJ2-1; TRBD2 matches 13 bases. CDR1 and CDR2 from the germline V gene are LGHNA and YSLEER. The CDR3 runs 17 residues. Unmatched junction bases numbered 5, after V lost 3 bases and J lost 3 bases. The CDR3 DNA reads as TGCGCCAGCAGCCAGGCTGGACTAGCGGGGGACTACAATGAGCAGTTCTTC. This codes for CASSQAGLAGDYNEQFF.

The chain has TRBV27 and TRBJ2-3; 8 nucleotides align to TRBD1. In germline, CDR1 is MNHEY, CDR2 SMNVEV (reference sequence). The CDR3 extends over 14 amino acids. V shed 5 bases and J 6 bases; nucleotides not matched to a gene: 7. CDR3 bases: TGTGCCAGCAGTCTCGGACAGGGAAGGGATACGCAGTATTTT. Its protein is CASSLGQGRDTQYF.

This chain connects TRBV6-5 to TRBJ2-3; a weak D match, TRBD1 (5 bases). V was cut by 0 bases and J by 2 bases, with 9 bases left in between. Looked up from germline, CDR1 is MNHEY and CDR2 is SVGAGI. This CDR3 region has 15 residues. The CDR3 coding sequence is TGTGCCAGCAGTTACTCGCGCAGGGCCACAGATACGCAGTATTTT. Amino acid sequence: CASSYSRRATDTQYF.

The J gene is TRBJ2-3, the V gene TRBV6-6; TRBD1 or TRBD2 may be the D gene (5 bases each). Germline V lookup: CDR1 MNHNY, CDR2 SVGAGI (reference sequence). With 7 bases removed from V and 11 bases from J, the gap between germline ends came to 25 bases. This CDR3 has 15 amino acids. CDR3 sequence reads: CASTSKGTGREGQYF. In DNA, the CDR3 is TGTGCCAGCACTAGTAAAGGGACGGGAAGGGAAGGGCAGTATTTT.

This rearrangement joins TRBV14 to TRBJ1-1, with D uncertain. V lost 8 bases to trimming and J lost 0 bases, with 10 bases between them. CDR1 is SGHDN and CDR2 is FVKESK in the germline V gene. CDR3 length: 13 residues. The CDR3 loop reads CASGKSMNTEAFF. DNA of the CDR3: TGTGCCAGCGGCAAGTCCATGAACACTGAAGCTTTCTTT. Full variable domain (rest looked up from reference TRBV14 and TRBJ1-1): EAGVTQFPSHSVIEKGQTVTLRCDPISGHDNLYWYRRVMGKEIKFLLHFVKESKQDESGMPNNRFLAERTGGTYSTLKVQPAELEDSGVYFCASGKSMNTEAFFGQGTRLTVV.

V is TRBV5-6 and J is TRBJ1-2; the D is unclear. CDR3 length: 12 residues. Germline loops: CDR1 SGHDT, CDR2 YYEEEE. V shed 1 base and J shed 3 bases, with 4 bases lying between them. CDR3 loop: CASSLTDYGYTF. The CDR3 DNA is TGTGCCAGCAGCTTGACAGACTATGGCTACACCTTC.

The rearrangement uses TRBV29-1 and TRBJ2-5, with D possibly TRBD2 on 5 matching bases. The CDR3 loop spans 13 amino acids. Germline V gene data show CDR1 as SQVTM and CDR2 as ANQGSEA. The V end lost 7 bases, the J end lost 4 bases, and 16 bases lay between the germline ends. The CDR3 region is CSAGSPQAETQYF. In DNA, the CDR3 is TGCAGCGCGGGAAGCCCGCAGGCAGAGACCCAGTACTTC. Filled out from reference TRBV29-1 and TRBJ2-5, the complete variable domain reads SAVISQKPSRDICQRGTSLTIQCQVDSQVTMMFWYRQQPGQSLTLIATANQGSEATYESGFVIDKFPISRPNLTFSTLTVSNMSPEDSSIYLCSAGSPQAETQYFGPGTRLLVL.

The genes are TRBV13 and TRBJ2-1; D unclear. The V end lost 1 base, the J end lost 4 bases, and 8 bases lay between the germline ends. The CDR3 loop spans 14 amino acids. CDR1 and CDR2 (germline): PRHDT, FYEKMQ (reference sequence). CDR3 nucleotides: TGTGCCAGCAGCTTAGTCCCCAGTTACAATGAGCAGTTCTTC. Its protein product is CASSLVPSYNEQFF.

In its sample, this clonotype was seen once. The V gene is TRBV9, the J gene TRBJ1-1; D is possibly TRBD1 (6 bases). There are 19 residues in the CDR3. From germline, CDR1 is SGDLS and CDR2 YYNGEE. The V and J ends lost 4 bases and 3 bases respectively, with 28 bases between them. This CDR3 is CASSPVVTGGGWRYTEAFF. The DNA of the CDR3 is TGTGCCAGCAGCCCAGTTGTGACAGGAGGGGGGTGGAGGTACACTGAAGCTTTCTTT.

V is TRBV11-1 and J is TRBJ2-3, with 10 bases that match TRBD2. This CDR3 has 17 amino acids. CDR1 is SGHAT and CDR2 is FQDESV in the germline V gene (reference sequence). Germline trimming cut 1 base from V and 4 bases from J; bases unmatched to any gene: 8. In DNA form, the CDR3 reads TGTGCCAGCAGCTTAGAAGCGGGGGGGCGTGGCGCAGATACGCAGTATTTT. It is translated as CASSLEAGGRGADTQYF.

The rearrangement uses TRBV5-1 and TRBJ2-7; 9 bases are shared with TRBD1. Germline loops: CDR1 SGHRS, CDR2 YFSETQ. The CDR3 loop spans 14 amino acids. With V trimmed by 0 bases and J by 5 bases, 3 bases remained unmatched. Written as DNA, the CDR3 is TGCGCCAGCAGCTTGGCGGACAGGGGCAACGAGCAGTACTTC. Protein: CASSLADRGNEQYF.

This clonotype occurred once. The CDR3 sequence: CSARQGYEQYF. CDR3 DNA sequence: TGCAGTGCTAGACAGGGCTACGAGCAGTACTTC. This chain uses TRBV20-1 with TRBJ2-7, with D tentatively TRBD1 (5 bases). Looked up from germline, CDR1 is DFQATT and CDR2 is SNEGSKA (reference sequence). The CDR3 has 11 amino acids. V was pared by 2 bases and J by 3 bases, with 5 bases between.

V gene TRBV28 combines with J gene TRBJ1-2; 10 bases fit TRBD1. The ends lost 4 bases at V and 2 bases at J; junction bases unmatched: 13. This CDR3 has 18 amino acids. The germline V gene encodes CDR1 MDHEN and CDR2 SYDVKM. In DNA form, the CDR3 reads TGTGCCAGCAGTTCGATCCGGACAGGGGGGAAACGGAACTATGGCTACACCTTC. As protein: CASSSIRTGGKRNYGYTF.

V usage is TRBV20-1 and J usage is TRBJ1-3; D ambiguous. CDR3 size: 13 residues. Germline CDR1 DFQATT, CDR2 SNEGSKA (reference sequence). The V end was cut by 3 bases, the J end by 1 base, with 7 bases between. CDR3 residues: CSASSESGNTIYF. CDR3 bases: TGCAGTGCTAGTAGTGAATCTGGAAACACCATATATTTT.